The sequence of this T cell receptor (beta chain) was determined in a study of blood T cell repertoires in COVID-19. The method was immunoSEQ multiplex PCR; TCRdb's version includes in-frame clones alone and lacks a portion of them. Found here are under 250,000 clones, 80% of them singletons; the top ten hold about 4.3%. CDR1 is SGHDT, CDR2 YYEEEE, per germline. CDR3 size: 18 residues. After removal of 0 bases from V and 0 bases from J, the junction contained 9 bases not matched to a gene. This chain joins TRBV5-6 and TRBJ2-5, with 9 bases identical to TRBD2. The sequence was collected from a man between 25 and 39 years old with acute COVID-19. The sample taken for sequencing was PBMCs or T cells enriched from blood (not recorded which). CDR3 residues: CASSLGFGGGAYQETQYF. The CDR3 coding sequence is TGTGCCAGCAGCTTGGGATTCGGCGGGGGGGCCTACCAAGAGACCCAGTACTTC.